A single sample is the source of the 7 T cell receptor beta chains below, sequenced in a study of blood T cell repertoires in COVID-19. Sequencing was performed with immunoSEQ multiplex PCR; in TCRdb, only in-frame clones are kept and a portion is missing. Here the sample spans about half a million clones, 70% to 90% being singletons. The sample comprised peripheral blood. The receptors here all came from a human donor in a cohort sampled during active COVID-19.

The genes are TRBV7-3 and TRBJ2-5; a weak D match, TRBD2 (6 bases). Germline assignment: CDR1 SGHTA and CDR2 FQGTGA. Trimming pared 5 bases from V and 3 bases from J, leaving 10 bases between. CDR3 length equals 13 residues. The CDR3 spells CASSRDSEETQYF. The CDR3 DNA follows: TGTGCCAGCAGCCGGGACTCGGAAGAGACCCAGTACTTC.

This sequence joins TRBV5-1 and TRBJ2-1, with 8 nucleotides matching TRBD1. The V and J ends lost 3 bases and 0 bases, in that order; junction bases with no gene match: 5. Germline values: CDR1 SGHRS, CDR2 YFSETQ. The CDR3 has 16 amino acids. For the CDR3, the DNA is TGCGCCAGCAGCTCAGGACAGGGCGGCTCCTACAATGAGCAGTTCTTC. Translation: CASSSGQGGSYNEQFF.

V gene TRBV7-9 combines with J gene TRBJ2-7; 7 positions match TRBD1. This CDR3 contains 14 residues. The V gene end was trimmed by 3 bases and the J gene end by 5 bases; junction bases not matched to a gene: 7. Germline values: CDR1 SEHNR, CDR2 FQNEAQ (reference sequence). The CDR3 protein is CASSFWDRPDEQYF. Written as DNA, the CDR3 is TGTGCCAGCAGCTTCTGGGACAGACCCGACGAGCAGTACTTC. The full variable domain, completed using reference TRBV7-9 and TRBJ2-7, is DTGVSQNPRHKITKRGQNVTFRCDPISEHNRLYWYRQTLGQGPEFLTYFQNEAQLEKSRLLSDRFSAERPKGSFSTLEIQRTEQGDSAMYLCASSFWDRPDEQYFGPGTRLTVT.

The rearrangement links TRBV7-9 to TRBJ2-7, with TRBD1 identical over 8 bases. The CDR3 has 16 amino acids. Per the germline V gene, CDR1 is SEHNR and CDR2 is FQNEAQ (reference sequence). The trim removed 2 bases at V and 2 bases at J, leaving 8 bases unmatched. CDR3 amino acids: CASSLTQGASTYEQYF. CDR3 in DNA: TGTGCCAGCAGCTTAACTCAGGGGGCTTCCACCTACGAGCAGTACTTC.

This chain links TRBV28 with TRBJ2-7; 9 bases match TRBD1. Per germline, CDR1 MDHEN and CDR2 SYDVKM. The V and J ends lost 5 bases and 7 bases, in that order; junction bases with no gene match: 9. The CDR3 covers 14 residues. The CDR3 sequence: CASSIDRGWAEQYF. CDR3 DNA sequence: TGTGCCAGCAGTATAGACAGGGGGTGGGCGGAGCAGTACTTC.

This chain joins TRBV19 and TRBJ1-5; tentatively, D is TRBD1 (6 bases). The CDR3 sequence is 15 residues long. In germline, CDR1 is LNHDA, CDR2 SQIVND (reference sequence). The V end was cut by 4 bases, the J end by 2 bases, with 12 bases between. CDR3 sequence: CASSKRQDGNQPQHF. CDR3 DNA sequence: TGTGCCAGTAGTAAACGACAGGATGGCAATCAGCCCCAGCATTTT.

The chain uses TRBV4-2 and TRBJ2-1, with D possibly matching TRBD2 (6 bases). Trimming shortened V by 2 bases and J by 8 bases, and 16 bases separated the two germline ends. The CDR3 contains 15 residues. The germline gives CDR1 LGHNA, CDR2 YNFKEQ. The CDR3 DNA sequence: TGTGCCAGCAGCCAACGGTTACTAGCATCCGATGAGCAGTTCTTC. Translating it yields CASSQRLLASDEQFF.